Below are 32 T cell receptor beta chains sequenced from a single sample in a study of blood T cell repertoires in COVID-19. Data came from immunoSEQ multiplex PCR; TCRdb stores just in-frame clones and leaves some out. The sample records 400,000 to 500,000 clones, roughly 89% being singletons. Sequenced sample: peripheral blood. The origin of the receptors is a woman in her thirties with active or convalescent COVID-19.

This clone was seen just once. The chain carries TRBV27 and TRBJ2-1; 9 nucleotides agree with TRBD1. The CDR3 contains 19 residues. CDR1 and CDR2 from the germline V gene are MNHEY and SMNVEV (reference sequence). V was pared by 5 bases and J by 4 bases, with 18 bases of the junction left unmatched. The CDR3 DNA is TGTGCCAGCAGTCCCACGACAGGGGGGGTAGGTGGTTTTTACAATGAGCAGTTCTTC. Amino acids: CASSPTTGGVGGFYNEQFF.

The chain is built from TRBV25-1 and TRBJ1-2; 9 bases line up with TRBD1. Germline loops: CDR1 MGHDK, CDR2 SYGVNS. The CDR3 totals 15 residues. The V and J ends lost 8 bases and 4 bases, in that order; junction bases with no gene match: 11. The CDR3 reads CASLAPGQGIYGYTF. The CDR3 DNA reads as TGTGCCAGCCTAGCTCCGGGACAGGGAATCTATGGCTACACCTTC.

The rearrangement uses TRBV19 and TRBJ1-2; 11 nucleotides line up with TRBD1. V lost 3 bases and J lost 7; bases outside the gene matches: 13. This CDR3 is 17 amino acids long. CDR1 and CDR2 (germline): LNHDA, SQIVND (reference sequence). DNA for the CDR3: TGTGCCAGTAGTATGACCCGACCGGGACAGGGGGAAATTGGCTACACCTTC. Translation: CASSMTRPGQGEIGYTF.

The CDR3 DNA reads TGTGCCAGCAGTGAAGTGAGAGGGAGCAATCAGCCCCAGCATTTT. This sequence encodes CASSEVRGSNQPQHF. The chain couples TRBV6-1 to TRBJ1-5; D not resolved. CDR1 is MNHNS and CDR2 is SASEGT in the germline V gene. Trimming pared 1 base from V and 1 base from J, leaving 8 bases between. This CDR3 has 15 residues.

J is TRBJ1-6 and V is TRBV5-4; 9 positions agree with TRBD1. The CDR3 is 17 residues long. Germline CDR1 reads SGHNT; CDR2 reads YYREEE (reference sequence). V dropped 4 bases and J dropped 2; count of bases not matched to a gene: 7. The CDR3 spells CASSRTGETTYNSPLHF. CDR3 in DNA: TGTGCCAGCAGCAGGACAGGGGAAACCACCTATAATTCACCCCTCCACTTT.

The chain joins TRBV5-1 to TRBJ1-2; 7 bases agree with TRBD1. CDR1 is SGHRS and CDR2 is YFSETQ in the germline V gene. The J segment lost 5 bases and the V segment lost 2 bases, leaving 6 bases of the junction unmatched. The CDR3 sequence is 14 residues long. The DNA of the CDR3 is TGCGCCAGCAGCTTCACAGGGGAGGTTTATGGCTACACCTTC. Protein: CASSFTGEVYGYTF.

This clone appeared a single time. The chain uses TRBV4-1 and TRBJ1-1, with D possibly being TRBD1 (5 bases). The V and J ends lost 0 bases and 4 bases respectively, with 15 bases between them. CDR1 and CDR2 (germline): MGHRA, YSYEKL. The CDR3 has 16 residues. The CDR3 here is CASSQDKLGERTEAFF. The CDR3 nucleotides are TGCGCCAGCAGCCAAGATAAGTTAGGGGAACGCACTGAAGCTTTCTTT.

This sequence joins TRBV7-2 and TRBJ1-2, with 9 bases lining up with TRBD1. CDR1 SGHTA and CDR2 FQGNSA come from the germline V gene. This CDR3 spans 15 amino acids. V lost 4 bases to trimming and J lost 3 bases; unmatched junction nucleotides: 6. This CDR3 is CASSYPQGAHYGYTF. CDR3 bases: TGTGCCAGCAGCTACCCACAGGGGGCGCACTATGGCTACACCTTC.

The chain carries TRBV4-1 and TRBJ2-1, with 7 bases fitting TRBD2. The ends lost 2 bases at V and 6 bases at J; junction bases unmatched: 7. The CDR3 spans 15 residues. CDR1 is MGHRA, CDR2 YSYEKL, per germline. The CDR3 spells CASSQRLADLNEQFF. In DNA form, the CDR3 reads TGCGCCAGCAGCCAAAGGCTAGCGGACCTCAATGAGCAGTTCTTC.

The chain carries TRBV30 and TRBJ1-3; a weak D match, TRBD1 (6 bases). Germline values: CDR1 GTSNPN, CDR2 SVGIG (reference sequence). Trimming stripped 3 bases from V and 3 bases from J, with 12 bases between. CDR3 length: 14 residues. Here the CDR3 DNA reads TGTGCCTGGAGCGATACAGGGAATGGAAACACCATATATTTT. Encoded protein: CAWSDTGNGNTIYF.

The rearrangement links TRBV6-5 to TRBJ1-3; no reliable D call. Trimming took 0 bases from V and 7 from J, leaving 13 bases between them. The CDR3 totals 15 residues. Germline CDR1 reads MNHEY; CDR2 reads SVGAGI. The CDR3: CASSYSAGRGNTIYF. CDR3 DNA sequence: TGTGCCAGCAGTTACTCCGCCGGACGCGGGAACACCATATATTTT.

The count of this clone is one. The chain has TRBV10-3 and TRBJ2-3, with a possible D match to TRBD2 (5 bases). The V end lost 9 bases, the J end lost 0 bases, and 10 bases lay between the germline ends. The CDR3 has 13 amino acids. In germline, CDR1 is ENHRY, CDR2 SYGVKD. CDR3: CAIGLVSTDTQYF. The CDR3 bases are TGTGCCATTGGACTTGTTAGCACAGATACGCAGTATTTT.

The CDR3 DNA follows: TGTGCCAGCAGCCAAGAGTGGCTAGCGAGGCGGTCCGGGACCCAGTACTTC. It encodes CASSQEWLARRSGTQYF. The rearrangement uses TRBV3-1 (or the pseudogene TRBV3-2) and TRBJ2-5; TRBD2 might be the D (6 bases). CDR1 LGHDT and CDR2 YNNKEL come from the germline V gene (reference sequence). V lost 0 bases and J 7 bases, leaving 21 bases between the germline ends. The CDR3 spans 17 residues.

The chain is built from TRBV11-3 and TRBJ2-1, with D perhaps matching TRBD1 (6 bases). Trimming stripped 5 bases from V and 9 bases from J, with 23 bases between. Germline-derived CDR1 and CDR2 are SGHNT and YENEEA. The CDR3 extends over 16 amino acids. The CDR3 DNA reads TGTGCCAGCAGCCCGGGGATTTCGGACAGAGAGGCTGAGCAGTTCTTC. The encoded protein is CASSPGISDREAEQFF.

This clone has a single count. The chain couples TRBV27 to TRBJ1-2, with a possible D match to TRBD1 (6 bases). Trimming shortened V by 4 bases and J by 4 bases, and 16 bases separated the two germline ends. Germline V gene lookup returns CDR1 MNHEY and CDR2 SMNVEV (reference sequence). The CDR3 runs 15 residues. The CDR3 loop is CASSYSGGPLYGYTF. In DNA, the CDR3 is TGTGCCAGCAGTTACTCGGGGGGGCCCCTCTATGGCTACACCTTC.

The chain employs TRBV3-1 (or the pseudogene TRBV3-2) and TRBJ1-4; TRBD1 matches 7 bases. From germline, CDR1 is LGHDT and CDR2 YNNKEL (reference sequence). This CDR3 region has 14 residues. Germline trimming cut 7 bases from V and 7 bases from J; bases unmatched to any gene: 9. The CDR3 nucleotides are TGTGCCAGCACCCCAGGGGGGTCCGCTGAAAAACTGTTTTTT. This translates into CASTPGGSAEKLFF.

This clone was counted between two and nine times. This chain connects TRBV5-6 to TRBJ2-3; D may be TRBD2 (5 bases). Trimming left V 0 bases short and J 2 bases short, with 7 bases between. This CDR3 spans 14 amino acids. Germline values: CDR1 SGHDT, CDR2 YYEEEE. The CDR3 coding sequence is TGTGCCAGCAGCTTGGGACTAAACACAGATACGCAGTATTTT. Translating it yields CASSLGLNTDTQYF.

The V call is TRBV14, the J call TRBJ1-3, with D unclear. The CDR3 extends over 14 amino acids. CDR1 and CDR2 from the germline V gene are SGHDN and FVKESK. Trimming took off 7 bases at V and 0 bases at J, with 10 bases between the two ends. The CDR3 here is CASTRYSSGNTIYF. The DNA of the CDR3 is TGTGCCAGCACCCGATATAGCTCTGGAAACACCATATATTTT.

This clone was counted once. This chain links TRBV19 with TRBJ1-5, with TRBD1 matching over 8 bases. Losses at the gene ends were 6 bases for V and 4 bases for J; bases not matched to a gene: 20. Germline-derived CDR1 and CDR2 are LNHDA and SQIVND (reference sequence). This CDR3 region has 19 residues. The CDR3 DNA reads TGTGCCAGTAGCTCCAGAGGGGCAGGGGGCGCTTACCCAAATCAGCCCCAGCATTTT. Translation: CASSSRGAGGAYPNQPQHF.

The chain combines TRBV18 with TRBJ2-7; 11 bases match TRBD2. The CDR3 runs 16 residues. Trimming at V came to 6 bases and at J to 4 bases, leaving 11 bases not matched to a gene. CDR1 KGHSH and CDR2 LQKENI come from the germline V gene. CDR3 sequence: CASSLSGGAFVYEQYF. In nucleotides, the CDR3 is TGTGCCAGCTCCCTTAGCGGGGGGGCCTTCGTGTACGAGCAGTACTTC. The full variable domain, in which reference TRBV18 and TRBJ2-7 provide the parts outside the CDR3, is NAGVMQNPRHLVRRRGQEARLRCSPMKGHSHVYWYRQLPEEGLKFMVYLQKENIIDESGMPKERFSAEFPKEGPSILRIQQVVRGDSAAYFCASSLSGGAFVYEQYFGPGTRLTVT.

The rearrangement joins TRBV6-5 to TRBJ2-7; D is ambiguous. CDR3 length: 14 amino acids. From germline, CDR1 is MNHEY and CDR2 SVGAGI. Trimming left V 6 bases short and J 1 base short, with 13 bases between. CDR3 protein: CASRRSPLSYEQYF. The DNA for the CDR3 is TGTGCCAGCAGGCGTTCCCCTCTTTCCTACGAGCAGTACTTC.

On this clone itself: This may be a read error: a much more frequent sequence differs by one nucleotide. The chain couples TRBV6-6 to TRBJ1-6; a weak D match, TRBD1 (6 bases). Germline assignment: CDR1 MNHNY and CDR2 SVGAGI (reference sequence). Trimming removed 6 bases at V and 0 bases at J, with 9 bases between. The CDR3 has 15 amino acids. The CDR3 reads CASSLDSSYNSPLHF. The DNA for the CDR3 is TGTGCCAGCAGCCTGGACAGCTCCTATAATTCACCCCTCCACTTT.

This chain uses TRBV3-1 (or the pseudogene TRBV3-2) with TRBJ2-7; D remains unclear. CDR1 is LGHDT and CDR2 is YNNKEL in the germline V gene (reference sequence). CDR3 length: 18 amino acids. Trimming cost V 4 bases and J 2 bases, with 24 bases left between them. The CDR3 loop is CASSPNISPRLVTYEQYF. As DNA, the CDR3 is TGTGCCAGCAGCCCCAATATATCCCCGCGCCTCGTCACCTACGAGCAGTACTTC.

This clone was counted a few times. V is TRBV30 and J is TRBJ2-5; D possibly corresponds to TRBD2 (5 bases). Trimming took off 2 bases at V and 2 bases at J, with 9 bases between the two ends. Germline V lookup: CDR1 GTSNPN, CDR2 SVGIG (reference sequence). The CDR3 runs to 13 residues. The CDR3 region is CAWSQRLQETQYF. CDR3 nucleotide sequence: TGTGCCTGGAGTCAGCGGCTTCAAGAGACCCAGTACTTC.

This sequence joins TRBV27 and TRBJ1-2, with D possibly being TRBD1 (6 bases). Between the trimmed V and J ends, which lost 5 bases and 4 bases, there was a span of 17 bases. This CDR3 is 15 amino acids long. Germline CDR1 reads MNHEY; CDR2 reads SMNVEV (reference sequence). This CDR3 is CASSTGPGQIYGYTF. For the CDR3, the DNA is TGTGCCAGCAGTACAGGACCGGGACAAATCTATGGCTACACCTTC.

V and J are TRBV29-1 and TRBJ2-2, with TRBD2 identical over 10 bases. Germline CDR1 SQVTM, CDR2 ANQGSEA. The junction had 6 bases not matched to a gene; V was cut back by 3 bases and J by 5 bases. The CDR3 loop spans 15 amino acids. CDR3 bases: TGCAGCGTTGAGAGGCTAGCGGGAGAAACCGGGGAGCTGTTTTTT. It encodes CSVERLAGETGELFF.

This clone was observed a single time. The rearrangement joins TRBV6-1 to TRBJ2-7; possibly TRBD2 for D (6 bases). V lost 1 base and J lost 3, with 10 bases in between. The CDR3 contains 14 residues. Germline-derived CDR1 and CDR2 are MNHNS and SASEGT. CDR3 protein: CASSEGHSGYEQYF. CDR3 DNA: TGTGCCAGCAGTGAAGGTCATAGCGGCTACGAGCAGTACTTC.

The chain has TRBV19 and TRBJ1-5, with TRBD1 as a possible D gene (5 bases). The V gene lost 2 bases and the J gene lost 3 bases, with 17 bases spanning the gap. The CDR3 runs to 17 residues. The germline V gene encodes CDR1 LNHDA and CDR2 SQIVND (reference sequence). In DNA form, the CDR3 reads TGTGCCAGTAGTATAAGGGGCCTACAGCAGTCCAATCAGCCCCAGCATTTT. Amino acids: CASSIRGLQQSNQPQHF.

The chain recombines TRBV6-2 or TRBV6-3 with TRBJ1-2; D is undetermined. The length of the CDR3 is 14 residues. Trimming cost V 5 bases and J 2 bases, with 12 bases left between them. CDR1 is MNHEY and CDR2 is SVGEGT in the germline V gene. The chain's CDR3 is CASSLNRVNYGYTF. Written as DNA, the CDR3 is TGTGCCAGCAGTCTAAACCGGGTAAACTATGGCTACACCTTC.

The chain uses TRBV15 and TRBJ2-7; possible D gene TRBD2, 5 bases. CDR1 LNHNV and CDR2 YYDKDF come from the germline V gene (reference sequence). The CDR3 is 13 residues long. The V end lost 7 bases, the J end lost 5 bases, and 15 bases lay between the germline ends. CDR3: CATMVGSEDEQYF. In DNA, the CDR3 is TGTGCCACCATGGTAGGGAGTGAGGACGAGCAGTACTTC. The full variable domain, with the rest looked up from reference TRBV15 and TRBJ2-7, is DAMVIQNPRYQVTQFGKPVTLSCSQTLNHNVMYWYQQKSSQAPKLLFHYYDKDFNNEADTPDNFQSRRPNTSFCFLDIRSPGLGDTAMYLCATMVGSEDEQYFGPGTRLTVT.

The rearrangement uses TRBV5-1 and TRBJ1-5; a possible D gene is TRBD1 (6 bases). The germline gives CDR1 SGHRS, CDR2 YFSETQ. With 4 bases removed from V and 6 bases from J, the gap between germline ends came to 17 bases. This CDR3 comprises 15 residues. The CDR3, as DNA: TGCGCCAGCAGCCCGGGGGGGGCGGAAGGTCAGCCCCAGCATTTT. Translated, it gives CASSPGGAEGQPQHF.

This chain joins TRBV5-8 and TRBJ1-1; TRBD1 might be the D (5 bases). The germline V gene has CDR1 SGHTS and CDR2 YDEGEE. This CDR3 has 16 residues. V was trimmed by 3 bases and J by 3 bases, leaving 18 bases between them. The CDR3 is CASSSQELLQHTEAFF. In DNA form, the CDR3 reads TGTGCCAGCAGCTCACAGGAACTCCTCCAACACACTGAAGCTTTCTTT.